This passage covers 10 T cell receptor beta chains from one sample sequenced in a study of cytomegalovirus exposure and HLA in healthy donors. Primers for the PCR totalled 60 Vbeta and 13 Jbeta. Data came from immunoSEQ multiplex PCR; TCRdb stores just in-frame clones and leaves some out. The table includes around 140,000 clones, around 70% detected once. The sample comprised PBMCs. Source of these receptors: a woman aged 60-75 years in good health and CMV-seropositive.

This clone was detected only once. The chain has TRBV5-1 and TRBJ2-1; tentatively, D is TRBD2 (6 bases). The V gene's germline CDR1 is SGHRS and CDR2 YFSETQ. The CDR3 covers 15 residues. V was cut by 1 base and J by 7 bases, with 15 bases left in between. The CDR3 here is CASSLTGEGRNEQFF. For the CDR3, the DNA is TGCGCCAGCAGCTTGACCGGCGAGGGGAGGAATGAGCAGTTCTTC.

The chain employs TRBV29-1 and TRBJ2-3; TRBD2 aligns across 8 bases. V was pared by 3 bases and J by 2 bases, with 4 bases of the junction left unmatched. The CDR3 contains 14 residues. CDR1 and CDR2 from the germline V gene are SQVTM and ANQGSEA. In nucleotides, the CDR3 is TGCAGCGTTGATTTAGCGGGGAACACAGATACGCAGTATTTT. Its translation is CSVDLAGNTDTQYF.

V usage is TRBV19 and J usage is TRBJ1-4, with D possibly TRBD1 on 6 matching bases. This CDR3 is built from 17 residues. V lost 5 bases and J lost 6, with 22 bases in between. Germline values: CDR1 LNHDA, CDR2 SQIVND (reference sequence). Here the CDR3 reads CASSASGTPGNDEKLFF. The CDR3 DNA sequence: TGTGCCAGTAGTGCTTCCGGGACACCCGGCAACGATGAAAAACTGTTTTTT.

The V gene is TRBV10-2, the J gene TRBJ2-1, with 16 nucleotides matching TRBD2. The V gene's germline CDR1 is WSHSY and CDR2 SAAADI. Trimming removed 8 bases from V and 8 bases from J; junction bases left unmatched: 6. This CDR3 has 15 amino acids. The CDR3 bases are TGCGCCAGCGGAGGGACTAGCGGGAGGGCGGATGAGCAGTTCTTC. It yields the protein CASGGTSGRADEQFF.

The chain joins TRBV11-3 to TRBJ2-3; TRBD1 agrees at 12 bases. Per the germline V gene, CDR1 is SGHNT and CDR2 is YENEEA. The V and J ends lost 4 bases and 6 bases, in that order; junction bases with no gene match: 11. CDR3 length: 17 residues. CDR3 loop: CASSSTAGQGAWDTQYF. In DNA form, the CDR3 reads TGTGCCAGCAGCTCTACGGCGGGACAGGGGGCATGGGATACGCAGTATTTT.

This clone was observed a handful of times. The gene calls are TRBV28 and TRBJ1-1; D is uncertain. V was cut by 3 bases and J by 1 base, with 6 bases left in between. Germline assignment: CDR1 MDHEN and CDR2 SYDVKM. The CDR3 length is 13 residues. This CDR3 reads CASSFTGNTEAFF. As DNA, the CDR3 is TGTGCCAGCAGTTTTACGGGGAACACTGAAGCTTTCTTT.

This clone was picked up one time. The V and J genes are TRBV2 and TRBJ1-2; the D gene is possibly TRBD1 (6 bases). Trimming removed 7 bases at V and 6 bases at J, with 21 bases between. CDR3 length: 15 amino acids. CDR1 is SNHLY and CDR2 is FYNNEI in the germline V gene. The CDR3 coding sequence is TGTGCCAGCAACCTTAACAGGGTTTTGAGCGATGGCTACACCTTC. This codes for CASNLNRVLSDGYTF.

The chain combines TRBV5-1 with TRBJ2-3; TRBD2 matches 9 bases. This CDR3 has 13 amino acids. J gave up 6 bases and V 3 bases, and 2 bases lay outside the gene matches. CDR1 is SGHRS and CDR2 is YFSETQ in the germline V gene. The CDR3 is CASSSGTSDTQYF. CDR3 bases: TGCGCCAGCAGCTCCGGGACTAGCGATACGCAGTATTTT. Full variable domain (remainder filled in from reference TRBV5-1 and TRBJ2-3): KAGVTQTPRYLIKTRGQQVTLSCSPISGHRSVSWYQQTPGQGLQFLFEYFSETQRNKGNFPGRFSGRQFSNSRSEMNVSTLELGDSALYLCASSSGTSDTQYFGPGTRLTVL.

The V and J genes are TRBV30 and TRBJ1-5; 8 positions agree with TRBD1. The germline V gene encodes CDR1 GTSNPN and CDR2 SVGIG (reference sequence). This CDR3 comprises 15 residues. The V and J ends lost 0 bases and 7 bases, in that order; junction bases with no gene match: 8. Here the CDR3 reads CAWSVPGTGHQPQHF. Here the CDR3 DNA reads TGTGCCTGGAGTGTACCCGGGACAGGACACCAGCCCCAGCATTTT.

The chain employs TRBV6-1 and TRBJ1-2; no firm D call. This CDR3 region has 14 residues. Germline lookup yields CDR1 MNHNS and CDR2 SASEGT. V lost 6 bases and J 4 bases, leaving 15 bases between the germline ends. The chain's CDR3 is CASSGELPIYGYTF. The CDR3 bases are TGTGCCAGCAGCGGGGAGCTCCCAATCTATGGCTACACCTTC.